These 3 T cell receptor beta chains were all obtained from the same sample, sequenced in a study of Ad26.COV2.S vaccination and SARS-CoV-2 variants. As to treatment: over 15 received Ad26.COV2.S at low or high dose, single or two shots; 5 received placebo; per-sample allocation not given. Day 63 after the first injection of vaccine or placebo was the sampling time. Data came from immunoSEQ multiplex PCR; TCRdb stores just in-frame clones and leaves some out. Among roughly 270,000 clones listed, approximately 89% were seen once. Sequenced here: peripheral blood, sampled in a trial of Ad26.COV2.S vaccine versus placebo. The receptors come from a person aged 18-60 years who received the Ad26.COV2.S COVID-19 vaccine or a placebo.

V gene TRBV2 combines with J gene TRBJ2-1, with 8 nucleotides matching TRBD2. This CDR3 has 14 residues. CDR1 is SNHLY and CDR2 is FYNNEI in the germline V gene. V trimming: 6 bases; J trimming: 4 bases; junction bases outside the gene matches: 5. This chain's CDR3 is CASSAGRGYNEQFF. Written as DNA, the CDR3 is TGTGCCAGCAGCGCCGGGAGGGGTTACAATGAGCAGTTCTTC.

The rearrangement links TRBV14 to TRBJ2-3; 11 bases align to TRBD2. The CDR3 has 15 residues. Per germline, CDR1 SGHDN and CDR2 FVKESK. Germline trimming cut 4 bases from V and 2 bases from J; bases unmatched to any gene: 2. For the CDR3, the DNA is TGTGCCAGCAGCCCGACTAGCGGGGCCACAGATACGCAGTATTTT. Translation gives CASSPTSGATDTQYF.

This chain connects TRBV28 to TRBJ1-2, with TRBD1 matching over 8 bases. Germline V gene sequence: CDR1 MDHEN, CDR2 SYDVKM. The V segment lost 1 base and the J segment 6 bases; nucleotides outside the gene matches: 7. There are 15 residues in the CDR3. The CDR3, as DNA: TGTGCCAGCAGTTTATCTCCCAGGGGGCATAATGGCTACACCTTC. This codes for CASSLSPRGHNGYTF.